A selection of T cell receptor beta chains follows, all from one sample in a study of T cells in Graves' hyperthyroidism and ophthalmopathy. Using its own MiXCR run on the multiplex PCR reads, TCRdb lists one record per CDR3 protein. This sample carries around 660,000 distinct CDR3 sequences, less than 45% of them seen once, and the ten largest clones take roughly 7.2%. Sequencing used peripheral blood or thyroid tissue (not recorded which). All receptors come from an adult man with Graves' disease, either hyperthyroidism or ophthalmopathy (not recorded which). The CDR3 runs from the conserved cysteine through the conserved F or W. The D gene is left open where the match is weak. Size values are once, few and many counts, or a class for expanded clones, and some rows have none.

D | length | size | J | V | DNA | CDR3
TRBD1 | 15 | . | TRBJ1-2 | TRBV10-3 | TGTGCCAGCAGTGAACGTGAGGGACAGGGTTATGGCTACACCTTC | CASSEREGQGYGYTF
. | 14 | . | TRBJ2-5 | TRBV6-5 | TGTGCCAGCAGTTACTCCCCGACAGAAGAGACCCAGTACTTC | CASSYSPTEETQYF
TRBD1 | 13 | many | TRBJ2-7 | TRBV7-9 | TGTGCCAGCAGCTCGACAGGGGGGGGCGAGCAGTACTTC | CASSSTGGGEQYF
TRBD2 | 16 | . | TRBJ2-7 | TRBV10-3 | TGTGCCATCAGTGCTAGAACTAGCGGGGGATCGTACGAGCAGTACTTC | CAISARTSGGSYEQYF
. | 16 | . | TRBJ1-3 | TRBV11-1 | TGTGCCAGCAGCTTAGGTTGGGGGATGGCTGGAAACACCATATATTTT | CASSLGWGMAGNTIYF
TRBD1 | 17 | few | TRBJ2-5 | TRBV19 | TGTGCCAGTACCGAGTGGGGGGGACAGGGGGCGGCGGAGACCCAGTACTTC | CASTEWGGQGAAETQYF
TRBD1 | 13 | few | TRBJ2-7 | TRBV12-3/TRBV12-4 | TGTGCCAGTGCCGGGACAGGCTCCTACGAGCAGTACTTC | CASAGTGSYEQYF
. | 11 | few | TRBJ1-6 | TRBV10-3 | TGTGCCATCAGGGGGAATTCACCCCTCCACTTT | CAIRGNSPLHF
. | 14 | . | TRBJ1-2 | TRBV5-1 | TGCGCCAGCAGCTTGTCAGGGCAGCGGTATGGCTACACCTTC | CASSLSGQRYGYTF
TRBD1 | 15 | few | TRBJ2-2 | TRBV2 | TGTGCCAGCAGGCCGGGACAGGGGGTAGCCGGGGAGCTGTTTTTT | CASRPGQGVAGELFF